This T cell receptor beta chain was captured by sequencing in a study of blood T cell repertoires in COVID-19 (TCRdb year 2020). For context, the study as a whole: Collaborator samples came from the United States, Italy and Spain and covered acute and convalescent phases of COVID-19. The repertoires were released in a freely available public database intended as a resource for research on the immune response to SARS-CoV-2. Samples came from the ongoing ImmuneRACE study (first 160 participants) plus 1,254 subjects from 6 global collaborators. The material from the prospective study consisted of cDNA or gDNA derived from T cells, B-cell-depleted T cells, or PBMCs. A de-identified subject ID, COVID-19 status, age in years and sex were almost always included in the sample metadata. Where HLA class I and class II types were available, the types were taken from metadata supplied by the sample provider, not from assay-based typing. Subjects who had been exposed to COVID-19, were actively infected with it, or had recovered from it provided the deeply sampled blood TCRbeta repertoires that made up the dataset.

General study outcomes and caveats: The amount of clinical and demographic metadata varied by source and participant and was provided uncurated.

TCRbeta CDR3 regions were amplified from genomic DNA using the immunoSEQ Assay, a bias-controlled multiplex PCR. From the authors' description of their analysis: The number of nucleated cells in each sample was estimated by amplification of reference gene primers within the assay. To quantify the absolute abundance of each unique TCRbeta CDR3 rearrangement, sequence reads were collapsed and filtered. For each sample, productive Simpson clonality was calculated as the square root of Simpson's diversity index over productive rearrangements. The table comes from immuneACCESS by way of TCRdb, which keeps in-frame sequences with V and J called. Part of the clones is missing from these tables; in studies checked, under half for an unresolved V gene and the rest for unknown reasons. V and J calls and clone size are given by that table; D and trimming were obtained from the DNA. The sample includes approximately 400,000 clones, with around 87% observed a single time. The top ten constitute 1% to 1.5% of the sample.

Participants in the prospective study were aged about 18 to 89 years, lived in about two dozen United States geographic areas, and enrolled through a virtual design. In the prospective study, participants were assigned to cohorts based on the clinical history participants reported in a screening survey and a study questionnaire. For ImmuneRACE Cohort 3, a participant was defined as recovered based on two consecutive negative NP/OP PCR tests, clearance by a healthcare professional, or resolution of symptoms. In the prospective study, whole blood, serum and a nasopharyngeal or oropharyngeal swab were collected from each participant by mobile phlebotomists. Over a roughly 2-month period, participants in the prospective study had the option of providing additional blood draws and questionnaires. Before DNA extraction, prospective study blood samples were shipped either frozen or at room temperature.

As to this clone: Its antigen specificity is not known. No clone much larger than this one lies a single base away; base qualities are absent.

The material sequenced was PBMCs or T cells enriched from blood (not recorded which). This TCR derives from a man aged 30-40 years who had recovered from COVID-19.

CDR3 reads: CASSLIAGSGDEQFF. The nucleotide sequence reads as follows: TGCGCCAGCAGCCTTATAGCGGGGAGCGGGGATGAGCAGTTCTTC. The chain couples TRBV4-1 to TRBJ2-1; 8 bases in between match TRBD2. The CDR3, cysteine through phenylalanine, is 15 amino acids long. Only the CDR3 region is kept as DNA, spanning 45 bases read in frame from base 1. V is trimmed back by 4 bases and J by 8 bases, and the junction contains 10 bases that no gene match accounts for. The germline V gene encodes CDR1 MGHRA and CDR2 YSYEKL.